Following are 10 T cell receptor beta chains from one sample sequenced in a study of STAT3 mutations in large granular lymphocyte leukemia. Points from the study as a whole: In T-cell large granular lymphocyte leukemia, about half of patients showed multiple immunodominant subclonotypes.

Some clones are missing from TCRdb's copy, which holds only in-frame ones; the method was immunoSEQ multiplex PCR. The table records over 10,000 clones, about 85% of them present only once. Which antigens these TCRs recognize remains unknown. The sequencing input was peripheral blood mononuclear cells. The receptors were sampled from a man between 60 and 75 years old with T-cell large granular lymphocyte leukemia. Some clones in this sample may be carry-over from other donors' samples.

The genes are TRBV7-2 and TRBJ1-1; TRBD1 matches 8 bases. Per the germline V gene, CDR1 is SGHTA and CDR2 is FQGNSA. The CDR3 spans 14 residues. The junction had 3 bases not matched to a gene; V was cut back by 1 base and J by 5 bases. CDR3 sequence (DNA): TGTGCCAGCAGCTTAGGCAGGGGGCGGACTGAAGCTTTCTTT. This translates into CASSLGRGRTEAFF. The complete variable domain, with remaining parts taken from reference TRBV7-2 and TRBJ1-1, reads GAGVSQSPSNKVTEKGKDVELRCDPISGHTALYWYRQSLGQGLEFLIYFQGNSAPDKSGLPSDRFSAERTGGSVSTLTIQRTQQEDSAVYLCASSLGRGRTEAFFGQGTRLTVV.

This clone has only a few counts. The V gene is TRBV30, the J gene TRBJ1-1, with D tentatively TRBD1 (6 bases). Trimming removed 6 bases from V and 7 bases from J, with 18 bases in between. There are 13 residues in the CDR3. The germline V gene encodes CDR1 GTSNPN and CDR2 SVGIG (reference sequence). CDR3 amino acids: CACRSGGAGEAFF. For the CDR3, the DNA is TGTGCCTGCCGGTCGGGGGGCGCAGGTGAAGCTTTCTTT.

V and J are TRBV6-5 and TRBJ2-3; 7 bases map to TRBD2. This CDR3 is built from 15 residues. V lost 4 bases, J lost 2 bases, and 6 bases stayed unmatched. Germline lookup yields CDR1 MNHEY and CDR2 SVGAGI. In DNA, the CDR3 is TGTGCCAGCAGTTCCCTAGCGGACCCCACAGATACGCAGTATTTT. Amino acid sequence: CASSSLADPTDTQYF.

V usage is TRBV29-1 and J usage is TRBJ2-1; 7 bases match TRBD2. Germline CDR1 reads SQVTM; CDR2 reads ANQGSEA. This CDR3 has 12 amino acids. With V trimmed by 2 bases and J by 13 bases, 8 bases remained unmatched. CDR3 in amino acids: CSVETGSGAQFF. Here the CDR3 DNA reads TGCAGCGTTGAAACCGGGAGCGGGGCACAGTTCTTC.

V and J are TRBV7-2 and TRBJ2-5; D gene unclear. The CDR3 sequence is 13 residues long. Germline assignment: CDR1 SGHTA and CDR2 FQGNSA. The germline V and J ends were trimmed by 3 bases and 5 bases, with 10 bases remaining between them. The DNA for the CDR3 is TGTGCCAGCAGCTTTGTGGCCGTCGAGACCCAGTACTTC. As protein: CASSFVAVETQYF.

J is TRBJ2-3 and V is TRBV7-2, with D tentatively TRBD2 (5 bases). V dropped 4 bases and J dropped 6 bases, with 11 bases sitting between them. This CDR3 is built from 13 residues. The germline gives CDR1 SGHTA, CDR2 FQGNSA. The CDR3 spells CASSSVRADTQYF. DNA for the CDR3: TGTGCCAGCAGCTCCGTGAGGGCGGATACGCAGTATTTT.

This chain connects TRBV5-1 to TRBJ2-3, with 8 positions matching TRBD1. V was clipped by 0 bases and J by 5 bases; unmatched bases: 8. The germline CDR1 and CDR2 sequences are SGHRS and YFSETQ. The CDR3 runs 16 residues. Here the CDR3 DNA reads TGCGCCAGCAGCTTGGCGGGCCAGGGGGCCGGAGATACGCAGTATTTT. This codes for CASSLAGQGAGDTQYF.

The rearrangement uses TRBV12-5 and TRBJ2-3; 10 bases are shared with TRBD1. The CDR3 length is 16 residues. Germline V CDR1 and CDR2: LGHNT, FRNRAP. V lost 0 bases to trimming and J lost 6 bases; unmatched junction nucleotides: 6. The CDR3 bases are TGTGCTAGTGGTTTGGTACGGGACAGGGGTAAGGATACGCAGTATTTT. Its protein product is CASGLVRDRGKDTQYF.

J is TRBJ1-1 and V is TRBV7-9; TRBD1 agrees at 7 bases. Germline V gene lookup returns CDR1 SEHNR and CDR2 FQNEAQ (reference sequence). CDR3 length: 17 amino acids. The J segment lost 0 bases and the V segment lost 3 bases, leaving 10 bases of the junction unmatched. CDR3 coding DNA: TGTGCCAGCAGCTTTCAACAGGGGTGGTATATGAACACTGAAGCTTTCTTT. This gives the protein CASSFQQGWYMNTEAFF.

The rearrangement links TRBV29-1 to TRBJ2-7; D is perhaps TRBD2 (5 bases). The CDR3 has 12 residues. Germline-derived CDR1 and CDR2 are SQVTM and ANQGSEA. V lost 4 bases and J lost 0, with 7 bases in between. Here the CDR3 DNA reads TGCAGCGTTGCAGCGGACTCCTACGAGCAGTACTTC. Encoded protein: CSVAADSYEQYF.